This TCR beta chain emerged from a study of cytomegalovirus exposure and HLA in healthy donors. Produced via immunoSEQ multiplex PCR; TCRdb's table is partial and in-frame only. The sample holds 85,000 to 120,000 clones; less than 90% are singletons and the top ten take 1.5% to 2%. Note on this clone: Its specificity is unknown.

The study, taken as a whole, reports: It was 160 or so TCR beta chains that were listed as cytomegalovirus-associated. Most TCRs appeared rarely, but some public TCRs recurred in many donors. In vitro data verified a few CMV-associated chains as specific for CMV antigens.

V dropped 11 bases and J dropped 1 base, with 11 bases sitting between them. Germline V gene data show CDR1 as SNHLY and CDR2 as FYNNEI. The CDR3 spans 12 residues. The donors were members of the roughly 120-subject validation cohort (separate from the roughly 680-subject first cohort). This receptor was obtained from a woman aged 18 to 35 in good health and CMV-seropositive. Sequenced material: PBMCs. This chain uses TRBV2 with TRBJ1-2; D might be TRBD1 (5 bases). The CDR3 region is CAVTQGNYGYTF. CDR3 bases: TGTGCCGTTACTCAGGGTAACTATGGCTACACCTTC.